The rows below give T cell receptor beta chains drawn from one sample of a study of T cells after yellow fever vaccination. TCRdb analysed the 5' RACE reads with MiXCR anew, one entry per CDR3 protein. The data hold some 120,000 distinct CDR3 sequences, with 7.5% to 10% observed a single time. The specimen was CD8+ T cells sorted from PBMCs, collected on the day of the yellow fever booster vaccination. These receptors all come from a man aged 18 to 30 who received the YFV17D yellow fever vaccine. CDR3s include the opening cysteine and the closing phenylalanine or tryptophan. D genes are given only for firm matches. Clone size is given for some rows only: seen once, a few or many times, or a class if the clone is expanded.

J | V | D | size | CDR3 | DNA
TRBJ2-3 | TRBV7-9 | NA | few | CASSSVGDPTDTQYF | TGTGCCAGCAGCTCCGTAGGGGATCCCACAGATACGCAGTATTTT
TRBJ2-3 | TRBV2 | NA | NA | CASRGGRGPDTQYF | TGTGCCAGCAGGGGGGGACGAGGTCCAGATACGCAGTATTTT
TRBJ2-1 | TRBV29-1 | NA | few | CSVEAGVSYNEQFF | TGCAGCGTTGAAGCGGGAGTCTCCTACAATGAGCAGTTCTTC
TRBJ1-1 | TRBV5-1 | NA | NA | CASSREKAFF | TGCGCCTCAAGCCGGGAAAAAGCTTTCTTT
TRBJ2-4 | TRBV12-3/TRBV12-4 | NA | few | CASRDIPGDKNIQYF | TGTGCCAGCAGGGACATTCCAGGCGATAAAAACATTCAGTACTTC
TRBJ1-1 | TRBV30 | NA | many | CAWSGEGYTEAFF | TGTGCCTGGAGTGGCGAGGGGTACACTGAAGCTTTCTTT
TRBJ2-5 | TRBV7-8 | TRBD1 | few | CASSRRGRETQYF | TGTGCCAGCAGCCGCAGGGGGCGTGAGACCCAGTACTTC
TRBJ2-2 | TRBV4-1 | NA | few | CASSQDSGSGVLTGELFF | TGCGCCAGCAGCCAAGACTCGGGGAGCGGAGTTTTAACCGGGGAGCTGTTTTTT
TRBJ2-5 | TRBV29-1 | TRBD2 | NA | CSVILAGAQETQYF | TGCAGCGTTATACTAGCGGGGGCCCAAGAGACCCAGTACTTC
TRBJ2-3 | TRBV23-1 | NA | few | CASSQSGGLRGTDTQYF | TGCGCCAGCAGTCAATCTGGTGGCCTCAGGGGCACAGATACGCAGTATTTT
TRBJ2-1 | TRBV4-3 | TRBD2 | few | CASSQDPAGGPSSYNEQFF | TGCGCCAGCAGCCAAGACCCAGCGGGGGGACCGAGCTCCTACAATGAGCAGTTCTTC
TRBJ2-7 | TRBV20-1 | NA | NA | CSAGDRDGQYEQYF | TGCAGTGCTGGGGACCGGGACGGGCAATACGAGCAGTACTTC
TRBJ2-1 | TRBV7-2 | NA | many | CASSPGPYNEQFF | TGTGCCAGCAGCCCAGGGCCCTACAATGAGCAGTTCTTC
TRBJ2-5 | TRBV11-2 | NA | NA | CASSLGPIQETQYF | TGTGCCAGCAGCTTAGGGCCAATCCAAGAGACCCAGTACTTC
TRBJ2-5 | TRBV7-9 | NA | NA | CASSFWERGQETQYF | TGTGCCAGCAGCTTTTGGGAGAGGGGGCAAGAGACCCAGTACTTC
TRBJ2-7 | TRBV15 | TRBD1 | few | CATSRDETGQGPYEQYF | TGTGCCACCAGCAGAGATGAAACCGGACAGGGACCTTACGAGCAGTACTTC
TRBJ1-1 | TRBV4-3 | NA | NA | CASSPSGGVTEAFF | TGCGCCAGCAGCCCTTCAGGTGGGGTGACTGAAGCTTTCTTT
TRBJ1-6 | TRBV28 | NA | NA | CATSLGSYNSPLHF | TGTGCCACTAGCCTGGGGTCCTATAATTCACCCCTCCACTTT
TRBJ1-1 | TRBV12-3/TRBV12-4 | NA | NA | CASSPQGQLRARAFF | TGTGCCAGCAGTCCCCAGGGGCAGCTAAGGGCCAGGGCTTTCTTT
TRBJ2-3 | TRBV7-8 | TRBD2 | NA | CASSSWTSGDTQYF | TGTGCCAGCAGCTCTTGGACTAGCGGGGATACGCAGTATTTT
TRBJ1-2 | TRBV5-1 | TRBD1 | many | CASSPYGTGDPSGYTF | TGCGCCAGCAGCCCCTACGGGACAGGGGACCCCTCTGGCTACACCTTC
TRBJ1-1 | TRBV2 | NA | few | CASTGTGSSEAFF | TGTGCCAGCACGGGGACCGGGTCGTCTGAAGCTTTCTTT
TRBJ2-1 | TRBV7-8 | TRBD2 | few | CASSLGGGTVYNEQFF | TGTGCCAGCAGCTTAGGCGGGGGAACGGTCTACAATGAGCAGTTCTTC
TRBJ1-2 | TRBV20-1 | NA | NA | CSARDWGARIRDYGYTF | TGCAGTGCTAGAGATTGGGGGGCGAGGATCAGAGACTATGGCTACACCTTC
TRBJ2-5 | TRBV20-1 | NA | few | CSAGVGRGETQYF | TGCAGTGCTGGGGTGGGGAGAGGGGAGACCCAGTACTTC
TRBJ2-7 | TRBV4-3 | NA | NA | CASSIYPGPSYEQYF | TGCGCCAGCAGTATCTACCCCGGACCTTCCTACGAGCAGTACTTC
TRBJ2-6 | TRBV7-6 | NA | few | CASSLVASGANVLTF | TGTGCCAGCAGCTTAGTGGCCTCTGGGGCCAACGTCCTGACTTTC
TRBJ1-1 | TRBV6-2/TRBV6-3 | NA | many | CASSYTRNTEAFF | TGTGCCAGCAGTTACACGAGGAACACTGAAGCTTTCTTT
TRBJ1-2 | TRBV7-9 | NA | few | CASTLDSGYTF | TGTGCCAGCACCTTAGACAGCGGCTACACCTTC
TRBJ2-5 | TRBV5-5 | NA | NA | CASRRTAILSGPLGETQYF | TGTGCCAGCAGGCGTACCGCAATCTTAAGCGGGCCCTTGGGGGAGACCCAGTACTTC
TRBJ2-1 | TRBV10-3 | NA | many | CAISGTQVGGDGSNEQFF | TGTGCCATCAGTGGGACACAGGTAGGGGGGGATGGTTCCAATGAGCAGTTCTTC
TRBJ2-3 | TRBV19 | NA | few | CASSGFGGEADTQYF | TGTGCCAGTAGTGGATTCGGCGGGGAAGCAGATACGCAGTATTTT